Described below is a single TCR beta chain sequence and its context. The data originate from a study of blood T cell repertoires in COVID-19. This table comes from immunoSEQ multiplex PCR, and its TCRdb copy is limited to in-frame clones, with some not included. The sample records under 95,000 clones, roughly nine tenths being singletons. Germline V gives CDR1 SGHTA, CDR2 FQGNSA. The CDR3 spans 15 residues. The V end was cut by 6 bases, the J end by 0 bases, with 14 bases between. The sample was peripheral blood. The chain recombines TRBV7-2 with TRBJ1-2, with D unresolved. The clonotype comes from an elderly man in a cohort sampled during active COVID-19. CDR3 DNA: TGTGCCAGCAGGCCGAGCGGGGTGGCTAACTATGGCTACACCTTC. Its translation is CASRPSGVANYGYTF.